The clone carrying this T cell receptor (beta chain) was seen more than once but under ten times. As yet, its antigen is unknown. The V gene lost 4 bases and the J gene lost 7 bases, with 11 bases spanning the gap. The CDR3 has 13 amino acids. Per the germline V gene, CDR1 is MGHRA and CDR2 is YSYEKL. Every bit of the isolated RNA underwent reverse transcription, so sequencing read expressed TCRB transcripts. Clones were sequenced by immunoSEQ multiplex PCR, and TCRdb holds only the in-frame ones, with some missing. Altogether about 340,000 clones are present, roughly 13% being singletons, with the ten largest covering 0.015%. The data originate from a study of beta chain features in type 1 diabetes. Study information: Age, gender, cell numbers and subset yield matched between patients and controls. Notes on the study in general: Shorter TCRB CDR3s, moderately but significantly so, were found in Type 1 diabetes patients in all four CD4+ subsets.

This receptor was taken from a woman in her late teens or twenties with type 1 diabetes. Sequenced sample: naive CD4+ T cells from blood. This chain connects TRBV4-1 to TRBJ2-1; D not resolved. In nucleotides, the CDR3 is TGCGCCAGCAGCCGAGTCGTTAGAAATGAGCAGTTCTTC. Its protein product is CASSRVVRNEQFF.